This record looks at one T cell receptor (beta chain) sequence and its context. These data originate in a study of blood T cell repertoires in COVID-19. Study as a whole: PBMCs, B-cell-depleted T cells, or T cells were the source of the cDNA or gDNA that made up the material.

The CDR3 runs to 15 residues. Germline V gene data show CDR1 as SNHLY and CDR2 as FYNNEI. Losses at the gene ends were 6 bases for V and 2 bases for J; bases not matched to a gene: 8. Libraries were prepared by immunoSEQ multiplex PCR; TCRdb keeps only in-frame clonotypes and omits some of them. The sample lists some 140,000 clones; under 80% were seen once. The TCR was taken from a man older than 75 with acute or convalescent COVID-19. This sequence joins TRBV2 and TRBJ2-5, with 8 bases matching TRBD2. Sequencing used peripheral blood. This CDR3 reads CASRGRGVLQETQYF. In DNA, the CDR3 is TGTGCCAGCAGAGGGCGGGGGGTACTTCAAGAGACCCAGTACTTC.